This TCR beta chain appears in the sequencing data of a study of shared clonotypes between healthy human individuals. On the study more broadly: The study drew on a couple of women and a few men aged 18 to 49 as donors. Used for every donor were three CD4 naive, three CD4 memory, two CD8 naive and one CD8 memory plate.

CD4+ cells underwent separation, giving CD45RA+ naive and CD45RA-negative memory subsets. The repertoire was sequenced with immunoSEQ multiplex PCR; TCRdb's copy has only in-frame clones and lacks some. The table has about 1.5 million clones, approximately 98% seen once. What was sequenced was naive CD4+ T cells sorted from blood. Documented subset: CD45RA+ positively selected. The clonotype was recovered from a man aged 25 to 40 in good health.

The CDR3 reads CASSLPGPGFGNTIYF. Here the CDR3 DNA reads TGTGCCAGTAGTCTCCCTGGACCAGGGTTCGGAAACACCATATATTTT. The J gene is TRBJ1-3, the V gene TRBV19, with D possibly being TRBD1 (5 bases). Trimming removed 5 bases at V and 4 bases at J, with 18 bases between. Germline V gene data show CDR1 as LNHDA and CDR2 as SQIVND (reference sequence). The length of the CDR3 is 16 residues.